The 17 T cell receptor beta chains presented below share a single source sample, sequenced in a study of T cell repertoires in cytomegalovirus infection. TCRdb reprocessed the reads via MiXCR and lists one record per CDR3 protein. This sample has about 260,000 distinct CDR3 sequences, with approximately 14% found just once. The sample comprised PBMCs. These receptor sequences come from a human donor in good health (CMV status not recorded). Some clones in this sample may be carry-over from other donors' samples.

This clonotype appeared many times. This chain uses TRBV6-2 or TRBV6-3 with TRBJ2-5; the match to TRBD2 covers 8 bases. V was clipped by 0 bases and J by 13 bases; unmatched bases: 19. The CDR3 covers 17 residues. Germline CDR1 reads MNHEY; CDR2 reads SVGEGT. Here the CDR3 reads CASSYSLDTVITSGLYF. In nucleotides, the CDR3 is TGTGCCAGCAGTTACTCCCTAGATACCGTCATCACTAGCGGTTTGTACTTC.

The chain combines TRBV7-9 with TRBJ2-1; TRBD2 matches 12 bases. Germline trimming cut 4 bases from V and 4 bases from J; bases unmatched to any gene: 5. The CDR3 extends over 16 amino acids. Germline lookup yields CDR1 SEHNR and CDR2 FQNEAQ (reference sequence). CDR3 bases: TGTGCCAGCAGCTCACGGACTAGCGGGACTTACAATGAGCAGTTCTTC. It yields the protein CASSSRTSGTYNEQFF.

There are many counts of this clonotype. The V and J genes are TRBV7-6 and TRBJ1-2; the D is unclear. The germline CDR1 and CDR2 sequences are SGHVS and FNYEAQ. The CDR3 is 14 amino acids. V was cut by 5 bases and J by 4 bases, with 14 bases left in between. CDR3 nucleotides: TGTGCCAGCAGCCCAGCCTCATCGTTCTATGGCTACACCTTC. Amino acids: CASSPASSFYGYTF.

The gene calls are TRBV10-2 and TRBJ2-7; 7 bases line up with TRBD1. The germline CDR1 and CDR2 sequences are WSHSY and SAAADI. CDR3 length: 13 residues. V gave up 4 bases and J gave up 6 bases; unmatched junction bases: 6. CDR3 amino acids: CASSGQGACEQYF. DNA for the CDR3: TGCGCCAGCAGTGGACAGGGAGCCTGCGAGCAGTACTTC.

V is TRBV20-1 and J is TRBJ1-2, with 7 nucleotides matching TRBD1. CDR3 size: 15 residues. The germline V gene encodes CDR1 DFQATT and CDR2 SNEGSKA (reference sequence). Trimming at V came to 2 bases and at J to 2 bases, leaving 8 bases not matched to a gene. As DNA, the CDR3 is TGCAGTGCTAGACCCCCTGAGGGGGCGAACTATGGCTACACCTTC. Translated, it gives CSARPPEGANYGYTF.

Worth noting for this clonotype: The conserved phenylalanine or tryptophan is not found at the CDR3 terminus, so this likely reflects a read error. CDR3 region: CASTPSRVYNEQFL. DNA for the CDR3: TGTGCCAGTACCCCTAGTCGAGTCTACAATGAGCAGTTCTTA. The chain recombines TRBV14 with TRBJ2-1, with no clear D. V lost 9 bases, J lost 3 bases, and 15 bases lay in between. The V gene's germline CDR1 is SGHDN and CDR2 FVKESK. The CDR3 sequence is 14 residues long.

This clonotype has just a few counts. The chain links TRBV12-3 or TRBV12-4 to TRBJ1-5; D might be TRBD1 (5 bases). This CDR3 has 14 residues. Trimming removed 3 bases from V and 6 bases from J, with 12 bases in between. CDR3 coding DNA: TGTGCCAGCAGTTTGTTTGTAGACAGTCAGCCCCAGCATTTT. The encoded protein is CASSLFVDSQPQHF.

The genes are TRBV20-1 and TRBJ2-7, with 11 bases lining up with TRBD2. Germline-derived CDR1 and CDR2 are DFQATT and SNEGSKA (reference sequence). V lost 0 bases to trimming and J lost 7 bases; unmatched junction nucleotides: 11. The CDR3 consists of 16 residues. Here the CDR3 reads CSARDLASGGSGEQYF. CDR3 DNA: TGCAGTGCTAGAGATCTGGCTAGCGGGGGGTCTGGGGAGCAGTACTTC.

This clonotype was detected a few times. V usage is TRBV7-9 and J usage is TRBJ1-2; 7 bases agree with TRBD1. Germline CDR1 SEHNR, CDR2 FQNEAQ (reference sequence). The CDR3 sequence is 15 residues long. V gave up 2 bases and J gave up 4 bases; unmatched junction bases: 7. CDR3 amino acids: CASSLNRGSGYGYTF. The CDR3 DNA sequence: TGTGCCAGCAGCTTAAACAGGGGAAGTGGCTATGGCTACACCTTC.

The V call is TRBV5-6, the J call TRBJ2-5, with D unclear. The CDR3 is 15 residues long. The germline CDR1 and CDR2 sequences are SGHDT and YYEEEE. V was trimmed by 1 base and J by 0 bases, leaving 10 bases between them. The CDR3 bases are TGTGCCAGCAGCTTGCCGGAATGGTACCAAGAGACCCAGTACTTC. It is translated as CASSLPEWYQETQYF.

The rearrangement joins TRBV28 to TRBJ2-5; either TRBD1 or TRBD2 may supply D (6 bases each). V lost 7 bases, J lost 2 bases, and 20 bases lay in between. The germline V gene encodes CDR1 MDHEN and CDR2 SYDVKM. The CDR3 extends over 16 amino acids. The CDR3 is CASMRGGGTRQETQYF. CDR3 DNA: TGTGCCAGCATGCGTGGAGGGGGTACGAGACAAGAGACCCAGTACTTC.

The chain combines TRBV6-6 with TRBJ2-2; 7 bases line up with TRBD2. The CDR3 contains 12 residues. The V segment lost 6 bases and the J segment 6 bases; nucleotides outside the gene matches: 1. Germline values: CDR1 MNHNY, CDR2 SVGAGI (reference sequence). For the CDR3, the DNA is TGTGCCAGCAGAACTAGCGCCGGGGAGCTGTTTTTT. Amino acid sequence: CASRTSAGELFF.

This clonotype was counted only a few times. The chain couples TRBV12-3 or TRBV12-4 to TRBJ1-4, with D maybe TRBD1 (6 bases). V lost 2 bases, J lost 8 bases, and 12 bases lay in between. The CDR3 totals 14 residues. CDR3 DNA: TGTGCCAGCAGTTTAAAGACAGGACCCGAAAAACTGTTTTTT. Translation gives CASSLKTGPEKLFF.

This clonotype was observed at least ten times. The V gene is TRBV20-1, the J gene TRBJ2-1; D remains ambiguous. The V end was cut by 1 base, the J end by 2 bases, with 12 bases between. The CDR3 has 15 amino acids. Germline loops: CDR1 DFQATT, CDR2 SNEGSKA (reference sequence). CDR3 sequence (DNA): TGCAGTGCTAGAGTCGGCGTAGCCCCCTACAATGAGCAGTTCTTC. It is translated as CSARVGVAPYNEQFF.

V usage is TRBV18 and J usage is TRBJ2-3; D perhaps matches TRBD1 (6 bases). V dropped 5 bases and J dropped 3 bases, with 12 bases sitting between them. Germline V gene sequence: CDR1 KGHSH, CDR2 LQKENI. This CDR3 is 14 amino acids long. DNA for the CDR3: TGTGCCAGCTCAACAACAGGGCGGACAGATACGCAGTATTTT. This encodes CASSTTGRTDTQYF.

Worth noting for this clonotype: This may come from a read error, since a much larger clone is one base off. The chain links TRBV28 to TRBJ2-7; D possibly matches TRBD1 or TRBD2 (5 bases each). Germline lookup yields CDR1 MDHEN and CDR2 SYDVKM. This CDR3 comprises 13 residues. CDR3 sequence (DNA): TGTACCAGCATCAGGCCTGGGGGTAGCGAGCAGTACTTC. Translation gives CTSIRPGGSEQYF.

This clonotype turned up a few times. The chain employs TRBV4-3 and TRBJ1-2; D unresolved. The CDR3 covers 14 residues. V was trimmed by 0 bases and J by 4 bases, leaving 9 bases between them. Per the germline V gene, CDR1 is LGHNA and CDR2 is YSLEER. The CDR3 spells CASSQEGGSYGYTF. Here the CDR3 DNA reads TGCGCCAGCAGCCAAGAGGGCGGGAGCTATGGCTACACCTTC.